These 25 T cell receptor beta chains originate from one sample sequenced in a study of regulatory T cells in long-lasting Graves disease. Stated time point: newly diagnosed GD, antithyroid drugs for less than 3 months. Following extraction of RNA from PBMCs, that RNA was used to make the TCR library. Through Arm-PCR of CDR3 regions and iRepertoire HTBI primers, TCR beta libraries were built. A single record per CDR3 protein comes from TCRdb applying MiXCR to the multiplex PCR reads. The sample includes 400,000 to 650,000 distinct CDR3 sequences, roughly 16% of them seen just once. These data were also filed under a second study, of T cells in Graves' hyperthyroidism and ophthalmopathy.

This sample comprised peripheral blood mononuclear cells (PBMCs), obtained at new diagnosis, from a patient treated with antithyroid drugs. All receptors derive from a middle-aged woman with Graves disease.

Ten or more counts support this clonotype. The gene calls are TRBV18 and TRBJ2-5; 7 nucleotides line up with TRBD1. The CDR3 is made up of 15 amino acids. V dropped 0 bases and J dropped 4; count of bases not matched to a gene: 5. Germline lookup yields CDR1 KGHSH and CDR2 LQKENI. The CDR3 reads CASSPPLTGIETQYF. As DNA, the CDR3 is TGTGCCAGCTCACCACCACTGACAGGGATAGAGACCCAGTACTTC.

This clonotype was found many times. This chain uses TRBV2 with TRBJ1-2; D unclear. Trimming left V 7 bases short and J 0 bases short, with 12 bases between. CDR1 is SNHLY, CDR2 FYNNEI, per germline. The CDR3 is 14 residues long. CDR3 sequence reads: CASKSQVTNYGYTF. The CDR3 bases are TGTGCCAGCAAATCTCAAGTGACTAACTATGGCTACACCTTC.

This clonotype has a count of ten or more. The chain joins TRBV12-3 or TRBV12-4 to TRBJ2-6; D ambiguous. The ends were cut back, 4 bases at V and 1 base at J, with 5 bases in the middle. The CDR3 has 14 amino acids. Written as DNA, the CDR3 is TGTGCCAGCAGTTACCGTTCTGGGGCCAACGTCCTGACTTTC. This codes for CASSYRSGANVLTF.

In its sample, this clonotype was seen many times. This chain links TRBV6-2 or TRBV6-3 with TRBJ2-5, with D tentatively TRBD1 (5 bases). The V end was cut by 2 bases, the J end by 1 base, with 11 bases between. Germline CDR1 and CDR2: MNHEY and SVGEGT. The CDR3 runs 15 residues. CDR3 in DNA: TGTGCCAGCAGTTACGACAGACGGGCCCAAGAGACCCAGTACTTC. Amino acid sequence: CASSYDRRAQETQYF.

This clonotype was detected a few times. The gene calls are TRBV25-1 and TRBJ2-1; weak D call: TRBD2 (6 bases). The germline gives CDR1 MGHDK, CDR2 SYGVNS. The V end was cut by 7 bases, the J end by 7 bases, with 17 bases between. This CDR3 comprises 14 residues. CDR3 nucleotide sequence: TGTGCCAGCACTCTCCCGGGGGAATGGAATGAGCAGTTCTTC. It encodes CASTLPGEWNEQFF. The full variable domain, its missing parts supplied by reference TRBV25-1 and TRBJ2-1, is EADIYQTPRYLVIGTGKKITLECSQTMGHDKMYWYQQDPGMELHLIHYSYGVNSTEKGDLSSESTVSRIRTEHFPLTLESARPSHTSQYLCASTLPGEWNEQFFGPGTRLTVL.

CDR3: CASSQDRISGANVLTF. CDR3 bases: TGCGCCAGCAGCCAGGACAGAATCTCTGGGGCCAACGTCCTGACTTTC. The chain carries TRBV4-1 and TRBJ2-6; D perhaps matches TRBD1 (6 bases). The CDR3 contains 16 residues. Trimming pared 3 bases from V and 0 bases from J, leaving 9 bases between. Germline loops: CDR1 MGHRA, CDR2 YSYEKL.

This clonotype was counted at least ten times. The rearrangement uses TRBV6-5 and TRBJ1-2; 10 nucleotides match TRBD1. The V gene's germline CDR1 is MNHEY and CDR2 SVGAGI. With 0 bases clipped from V and 8 bases from J, the junction kept 6 bases outside the gene matches. This CDR3 is 15 amino acids long. The CDR3 DNA is TGTGCCAGCAGTTACTCGGGACAGGGGCGCGGCGGCTACACCTTC. Translated: CASSYSGQGRGGYTF.

This clonotype was seen just once. One base away lies a much larger clone, so this may be a sequencing read error. This chain uses TRBV6-2 or TRBV6-3 with TRBJ1-6, with D possibly being TRBD1 (6 bases). CDR1 MNHEY and CDR2 SVGEGT come from the germline V gene. Trimming removed 2 bases from V and 8 bases from J, with 13 bases in between. The CDR3 is made up of 15 amino acids. CDR3 nucleotide sequence: TGTGCCAGCAGTTACCCCACAGGGTTGTATTCACCCCTCCACTTT. Protein product: CASSYPTGLYSPLHF.

About this clonotype: The junction and the germline gene differ at one end; a read error may be behind it. The chain employs TRBV7-2 and TRBJ2-2; 7 bases are a match to TRBD1. The CDR3 loop spans 16 amino acids. Looked up from germline, CDR1 is SGHTA and CDR2 is FQGNSA. CDR3 bases: TGTGCCAGCAGCTTAAGTGAGGGGGCTGTGACCGGGGAGCTGCTTTTT. As protein: CASSLSEGAVTGELLF.

This clonotype was recorded many times. This chain joins TRBV2 and TRBJ1-1; 10 bases match TRBD1. V shed 7 bases and J 4 bases; nucleotides not matched to a gene: 6. The CDR3 is 14 residues long. Germline-derived CDR1 and CDR2 are SNHLY and FYNNEI. CDR3: CASIRGQGSTEAFF. The CDR3 nucleotides are TGTGCCAGCATTCGGGGACAGGGGAGCACTGAAGCTTTCTTT.

The sample holds many counts of this clonotype. V is TRBV6-5 and J is TRBJ1-1; D gene uncertain. The germline V gene has CDR1 MNHEY and CDR2 SVGAGI. This CDR3 has 13 amino acids. V gave up 2 bases and J gave up 1 base, with 5 bases separating them. The CDR3 sequence: CASSYGENTEAFF. CDR3 DNA: TGTGCCAGCAGTTACGGTGAGAACACTGAAGCTTTCTTT.

This clonotype appeared a few times. V gene TRBV29-1 combines with J gene TRBJ2-7; weak D call: TRBD1 (6 bases). V lost 2 bases and J 8 bases, leaving 19 bases between the germline ends. The CDR3 has 14 residues. Germline V gene lookup returns CDR1 SQVTM and CDR2 ANQGSEA. CDR3 protein: CSVEKAGVPSKQYF. CDR3 sequence (DNA): TGCAGCGTTGAAAAGGCAGGGGTACCTTCAAAGCAGTACTTC.

The rearrangement joins TRBV16 to TRBJ1-2; 7 bases match TRBD1. The CDR3 consists of 16 residues. V shed 4 bases, J shed 4 bases, and the junction held 12 bases outside the gene matches. The V gene's germline CDR1 is KGHSY and CDR2 FQNENV. This CDR3 reads CASSLGGGQGAYGYTF. The CDR3 DNA sequence: TGTGCCAGCAGCCTAGGAGGGGGCCAAGGCGCCTATGGCTACACCTTC.

This clonotype came up many times. The chain is built from TRBV6-1 and TRBJ2-1; 7 bases fit TRBD2. CDR1 MNHNS and CDR2 SASEGT come from the germline V gene. This CDR3 region has 14 residues. J lost 0 bases, V lost 10 bases, and 6 bases had no gene match. The CDR3 nucleotides read TGTGCCACCTCTAGGGAGGGCTCCTACAATGAGCAGTTCTTC. The encoded protein is CATSREGSYNEQFF.

This clonotype was observed many times. The V call is TRBV6-1, the J call TRBJ2-7; D unclear. In germline, CDR1 is MNHNS, CDR2 SASEGT. V gave up 5 bases and J gave up 0 bases, with 17 bases separating them. This CDR3 has 16 amino acids. The CDR3 loop is CASSTLRVQSSYEQYF. CDR3 nucleotide sequence: TGTGCCAGCAGTACCCTCCGGGTTCAAAGCTCCTACGAGCAGTACTTC.

This clonotype was counted ten times or more. Its ends do not fully match the called genes, so a read error is possible. The V and J genes are TRBV7-3 and TRBJ1-2; D is ambiguous. The germline V gene encodes CDR1 SGHTA and CDR2 FQGTGA. The CDR3 is made up of 14 amino acids. The CDR3 DNA reads TGTGCCAGCAGCCTAACTCGGGCAAGGGTTGGCTACACCTTC. It translates to CASSLTRARVGYTF.

This clonotype was seen ten or more times. The V call is TRBV10-3, the J call TRBJ2-3; D is uncertain. In germline, CDR1 is ENHRY, CDR2 SYGVKD. Deletions cut 10 bases from V and 2 bases from J, with 10 bases between. The CDR3 is made up of 12 amino acids. CDR3 sequence (DNA): TGTGCCACGGCGACCGTCACAGATACGCAGTATTTT. It is translated as CATATVTDTQYF.

This clonotype has just a few counts. V is TRBV15 and J is TRBJ2-7; 10 bases are shared with TRBD1. Trimming took 6 bases from V and 6 from J; bases not matched to a gene: 11. Germline V gives CDR1 LNHNV, CDR2 YYDKDF (reference sequence). The length of the CDR3 is 15 residues. The CDR3 region has the DNA TGTGCCACCAGGGACGGGGACAGGGGTTTTGGCGAGCAGTACTTC. Encoded protein: CATRDGDRGFGEQYF.

This clonotype was observed a handful of times. The V gene is TRBV5-1, the J gene TRBJ2-7, with a possible D match to TRBD1 (6 bases). CDR1 is SGHRS and CDR2 is YFSETQ in the germline V gene. The CDR3 is 14 amino acids. V lost 1 base and J lost 2, with 10 bases in between. For the CDR3, the DNA is TGCGCCAGCAGCTTGCGGGCAGGGGCCTACGAGCAGTACTTC. Residues: CASSLRAGAYEQYF. Looking up the rest from reference TRBV5-1 and TRBJ2-7 gives the full variable domain: KAGVTQTPRYLIKTRGQQVTLSCSPISGHRSVSWYQQTPGQGLQFLFEYFSETQRNKGNFPGRFSGRQFSNSRSEMNVSTLELGDSALYLCASSLRAGAYEQYFGPGTRLTVT.

This clonotype was counted a single time. Given a far larger clone just one base away, this is likely a sequencing read error. The V call is TRBV5-4, the J call TRBJ1-1; 8 bases are shared with TRBD1. Germline loops: CDR1 SGHNT, CDR2 YYREEE (reference sequence). V dropped 3 bases and J dropped 3; count of bases not matched to a gene: 1. This CDR3 has 13 residues. The CDR3 loop is CASSWGQDTEAFF. The CDR3 nucleotides are TGTGCCAGCAGCTGGGGACAGGACACTGAAGCTTTCTTT.

Many counts were recorded for this clonotype. The rearrangement joins TRBV12-3 or TRBV12-4 to TRBJ2-4, with D uncertain. This CDR3 contains 18 residues. The V gene lost 5 bases and the J gene lost 0 bases, with 20 bases spanning the gap. CDR3 DNA sequence: TGTGCCAGCAGTCCCACGTCCCGGAGCCCTCTAGCCAAAAACATTCAGTACTTC. It codes for CASSPTSRSPLAKNIQYF.

There are many counts of this clonotype. V is TRBV6-2 or TRBV6-3 and J is TRBJ1-5, with D perhaps matching TRBD1 (6 bases). The CDR3 is 14 amino acids. Looked up from germline, CDR1 is MNHEY and CDR2 is SVGEGT. Trimming took 5 bases from V and 5 from J, leaving 13 bases between them. The CDR3 loop reads CASSKSGAYQPQHF. The CDR3 region has the DNA TGTGCCAGCAGTAAATCAGGGGCGTATCAGCCCCAGCATTTT.

This clonotype was observed at least ten times. The chain is built from TRBV5-6 and TRBJ2-7; 7 bases agree with TRBD1. The CDR3 is 15 residues long. J gave up 1 base and V 1 base, and 5 bases lay outside the gene matches. Germline V gene lookup returns CDR1 SGHDT and CDR2 YYEEEE. The CDR3 here is CASSLRDRHSYEQYF. CDR3 in DNA: TGTGCCAGCAGCTTGAGGGACAGACATTCCTACGAGCAGTACTTC. The entire variable domain, with the rest obtained from reference TRBV5-6 and TRBJ2-7, is as follows: DAGVTQSPTHLIKTRGQQVTLRCSPKSGHDTVSWYQQALGQGPQFIFQYYEEEERQRGNFPDRFSGHQFPNYSSELNVNALLLGDSALYLCASSLRDRHSYEQYFGPGTRLTVT.

The chain recombines TRBV19 with TRBJ1-2, with 10 positions matching TRBD1. J was trimmed by 7 bases and V by 3 bases; bases with no gene match: 5. There are 14 residues in the CDR3. Per germline, CDR1 LNHDA and CDR2 SQIVND (reference sequence). The CDR3 nucleotides are TGTGCCAGTAGTATGACAGGGGGCGATCCTGGCTACACCTTC. Protein: CASSMTGGDPGYTF.

This clonotype was recorded a few times. The rearrangement uses TRBV30 and TRBJ1-1; 9 nucleotides match TRBD1. Germline V CDR1 and CDR2: GTSNPN, SVGIG (reference sequence). The CDR3 contains 13 residues. Trimming cost V 2 bases and J 5 bases; bases outside gene matches: 3. This CDR3 is CAWSRQGDTEAFF. The CDR3 DNA sequence: TGTGCCTGGAGTAGACAGGGGGATACTGAAGCTTTCTTT.